The rows below give T cell receptor beta chains drawn from one sample of a study of T cell responses to AZD1222 COVID-19 vaccine. The assay was immunoSEQ multiplex PCR, and TCRdb's table has in-frame clones only and misses some. The repertoire includes around 110,000 clones, roughly nine tenths of them detected once, and roughly 1.6% sits in the top ten. This specimen was peripheral blood, taken 28 days after the second AZD1222 dose. The receptors come from an adult who received the AZD1222 COVID-19 vaccine. The CDR3 runs from the conserved cysteine through the conserved F or W. Fields, in order: clone size, V gene, J gene, D gene, CDR3 DNA, CDR3 protein. The D gene is left open where the match is weak. Size is stated for part of the rows, as once, few or many counts, or as a class when the clone is expanded.

-	TRBV7-8	TRBJ2-7	-	TGTGCCAGCAGCTTAGTAGGCCCCGGAGCATCCTACGAGCAGTACTTC	CASSLVGPGASYEQYF
-	TRBV6-6	TRBJ1-5	TRBD1	TGTGCCAGCAGCCTTGAGCGGACAGGTGGCAATCAGCCCCAGCATTTT	CASSLERTGGNQPQHF
-	TRBV9	TRBJ2-1	-	TGTGCCAGCAGCGTAGGACCAGAGATGGGTGGTGAGCAGTTCTTC	CASSVGPEMGGEQFF
-	TRBV6-1	TRBJ1-6	TRBD1	TGTGCCAGCAGGGAAGATACCGGGACAGGGGATTCACCCCTCCACTTT	CASREDTGTGDSPLHF
-	TRBV18	TRBJ2-1	-	TGTGCCAGCTCCCCTACGGGGAGAACCTACAATGAGCAGTTCTTC	CASSPTGRTYNEQFF
-	TRBV5-6	TRBJ1-6	-	TGTGCCAGCAGCTCCGGACAGAGCTTTTCACCCCTCCACTTT	CASSSGQSFSPLHF
-	TRBV11-2	TRBJ1-4	-	TGTGCCAGCAGCTCGTGGGGTACTGAAAAACTGTTTTTT	CASSSWGTEKLFF
-	TRBV30	TRBJ1-5	TRBD1	TGTGCCTGGAGCCCTAAACCGGGACAGGATAGCAATCAGCCCCAGCATTTT	CAWSPKPGQDSNQPQHF
once	TRBV7-2	TRBJ2-2	TRBD2	TGTGCCAGCAGCTTAGTTTCCAGCGGGAGGTCGAACACCGGGGAGCTGTTTTTT	CASSLVSSGRSNTGELFF
-	TRBV7-2	TRBJ1-4	TRBD1	TGTGCCAGCAGCCCAGACAGGGTAGTAGGGGGCGAAAAACTGTTTTTT	CASSPDRVVGGEKLFF
-	TRBV9	TRBJ2-1	TRBD1	TGTGCCAGCAGCGAGGACAGGGGAGCTCGCAATGAGCAGTTCTTC	CASSEDRGARNEQFF
-	TRBV29-1	TRBJ1-5	-	TGCAGCGTGGCCCTGCGGGGTCAGCCCCAGCATTTT	CSVALRGQPQHF
-	TRBV6-5	TRBJ2-7	-	TGTGCCAGCGGGGTTGGATCCCCCCCCTACGAGCAGTACTTC	CASGVGSPPYEQYF
few	TRBV30	TRBJ1-3	-	TGTGCCTGGAATCCTGCAGCAGGTCTCTCTGGAAACACCATATATTTT	CAWNPAAGLSGNTIYF
-	TRBV19	TRBJ2-1	TRBD2	TGTGCCAGTAGCACCGGACTAGCGGTCCTCAATGAGCAGTTCTTC	CASSTGLAVLNEQFF
once	TRBV24-1	TRBJ2-3	-	TGTGCCACCAGTGATCCTTCAAGCGGGCAGGGCACAGATACGCAGTATTTT	CATSDPSSGQGTDTQYF
-	TRBV6-5	TRBJ1-3	-	TGTGCCAGCAGTCAACATGGCTCTGGAAACACCATATATTTT	CASSQHGSGNTIYF
few	TRBV5-4	TRBJ1-4	-	TGTGCCAGCAGCTTGGATCAGGGGCAAGTTGAAAAACTGTTTTTT	CASSLDQGQVEKLFF
-	TRBV3-1/TRBV3-2	TRBJ2-1	-	TGTGCCAGCAGCCATAGTGCGGGCGAGCAGTTCTTC	CASSHSAGEQFF
few	TRBV28	TRBJ1-2	-	TGTGCCAGCAGTTCCTCGGGCAGGGGAGACTATGGCTACACCTTC	CASSSSGRGDYGYTF
-	TRBV9	TRBJ1-1	TRBD1	TGTGCCAGCAGCCCCGGGTGGGGCAGGGGGCCCACTGAAGCTTTCTTT	CASSPGWGRGPTEAFF
-	TRBV7-9	TRBJ1-4	-	TGTGCCAGCAGCTTGTCCCTTTCCCCCCAAAAACTGTTTTTT	CASSLSLSPQKLFF
-	TRBV27	TRBJ1-5	-	TGTGCCAGCAGTTTAAACAGGGTGGAGGCGAGTCAGCCCCAGCATTTT	CASSLNRVEASQPQHF
-	TRBV7-8	TRBJ2-1	TRBD2	TGTGCCAGCAGCTTAACGGGCGGGAGCTCCTACAATGAGCAGTTCTTC	CASSLTGGSSYNEQFF
-	TRBV30	TRBJ2-5	-	TGTGCCTGGAGTGTACGAGGGGCCACGACCCAGTACTTC	CAWSVRGATTQYF
-	TRBV28	TRBJ2-6	TRBD2	TGTGCCAGCACCCGCGGGGGTAGCTCTGGGGCCAACGTCCTGACTTTC	CASTRGGSSGANVLTF
-	TRBV24-1	TRBJ2-5	TRBD2	TGTGCCACCAGCGGGACTAGCGGGACGGAGACCCAGTACTTC	CATSGTSGTETQYF
-	TRBV3-1/TRBV3-2	TRBJ2-1	TRBD2	TGTGCCAGCAGCCACGGTAGCGGGAGGTACAATGAGCAGTTCTTC	CASSHGSGRYNEQFF
-	TRBV9	TRBJ2-2	-	TGTGCCAGCAGGGGCCTCACCGGGGAGCTGTTTTTT	CASRGLTGELFF
-	TRBV7-9	TRBJ2-1	-	TGTGCCAGCAGCGCACAAGGGGACACCGTAAATGAGCAGTTCTTC	CASSAQGDTVNEQFF
-	TRBV27	TRBJ1-3	-	TGTGCCAGCAGCCAGGACCCTCACTCTGGAAACACCATATATTTT	CASSQDPHSGNTIYF